One and the same sample provided the 9 T cell receptor beta chains below, sequenced in a study of blood T cell repertoires in COVID-19. Produced via immunoSEQ multiplex PCR; TCRdb's table is partial and in-frame only. The sample records 75,000 to 80,000 clones, 88% being singletons. The sequenced material came from peripheral blood. All receptors derive from a human donor in a cohort sampled during active COVID-19.

This rearrangement joins TRBV14 to TRBJ1-2; 9 bases agree with TRBD1. Germline CDR1 and CDR2: SGHDN and FVKESK. This CDR3 has 16 residues. V lost 1 base to trimming and J lost 8 bases; unmatched junction nucleotides: 11. CDR3 region: CASSQGGGQGAFGYTF. The CDR3 DNA sequence: TGTGCCAGCAGCCAAGGTGGGGGACAGGGCGCCTTCGGCTACACCTTC.

This clone occurred a few times. This sequence joins TRBV5-1 and TRBJ1-2, with 7 bases matching TRBD1. V lost 0 bases, J lost 4 bases, and 6 bases stayed unmatched. Germline V CDR1 and CDR2: SGHRS, YFSETQ. The CDR3 is 15 amino acids. In DNA, the CDR3 is TGCGCCAGCAGCTTGGCGTCAGGGGGGAGCTATGGCTACACCTTC. This codes for CASSLASGGSYGYTF.

The rearrangement joins TRBV7-2 to TRBJ2-1, with TRBD1 as a possible D gene (6 bases). The CDR3 extends over 16 amino acids. Germline-derived CDR1 and CDR2 are SGHTA and FQGNSA. Trimming removed 5 bases at V and 6 bases at J, with 20 bases between. The CDR3 DNA follows: TGTGCCAGCAGCCTCAACTGGGACACTAGGTTCAATGAGCAGTTCTTC. It yields the protein CASSLNWDTRFNEQFF.

The V and J genes are TRBV4-1 and TRBJ2-7, with TRBD1 matching 7 bases. Germline V lookup: CDR1 MGHRA, CDR2 YSYEKL. The CDR3 totals 20 residues. V lost 4 bases to trimming and J lost 0 bases; unmatched junction nucleotides: 21. CDR3 DNA: TGCGCCAGCAGCCGGGGCCCCGGGACAGCATTTATTACAAGCTCCTACGAGCAGTACTTC. It specifies CASSRGPGTAFITSSYEQYF.

The chain carries TRBV28 and TRBJ2-7; tentative D call: TRBD1 (5 bases). This CDR3 has 14 amino acids. Trimming took 3 bases from V and 5 from J, leaving 14 bases between them. Germline loops: CDR1 MDHEN, CDR2 SYDVKM. The CDR3 sequence: CASSFSGAVHEQYF. The CDR3 DNA is TGTGCCAGCAGTTTTAGTGGGGCAGTTCACGAGCAGTACTTC.

The rearrangement links TRBV6-2 or TRBV6-3 to TRBJ2-3; 8 bases agree with TRBD2. Germline V gives CDR1 MNHEY, CDR2 SVGEGT. The V segment lost 4 bases and the J segment 4 bases; nucleotides outside the gene matches: 7. CDR3 length: 15 amino acids. CDR3 region: CASSSSGGLADTQYF. DNA for the CDR3: TGTGCCAGCAGTTCCTCGGGAGGGCTAGCAGATACGCAGTATTTT.

The chain links TRBV5-1 to TRBJ2-5; TRBD1 agrees at 7 bases. CDR1 is SGHRS, CDR2 YFSETQ, per germline. Trimming took 0 bases from V and 5 from J; bases not matched to a gene: 7. The CDR3 consists of 15 residues. For the CDR3, the DNA is TGCGCCAGCAGCTTGGGGGACAGTTCCTGGGAGACCCAGTACTTC. Protein sequence: CASSLGDSSWETQYF.

This chain uses TRBV29-1 with TRBJ1-1; the match to TRBD1 covers 9 bases. V trimming: 4 bases; J trimming: 0 bases; junction bases outside the gene matches: 3. The CDR3 is 14 residues long. Germline CDR1 and CDR2: SQVTM and ANQGSEA. Here the CDR3 reads CSVGQGELNTEAFF. The CDR3 coding sequence is TGCAGCGTTGGACAGGGGGAGCTGAACACTGAAGCTTTCTTT.

This rearrangement joins TRBV28 to TRBJ2-1; D possibly corresponds to TRBD2 (5 bases). The V gene's germline CDR1 is MDHEN and CDR2 SYDVKM. Trimming pared 7 bases from V and 2 bases from J, leaving 18 bases between. The CDR3 is 16 amino acids. This chain's CDR3 is CASTSPRGVAYNEQFF. CDR3 DNA sequence: TGTGCCAGCACCTCTCCTCGGGGAGTAGCCTACAATGAGCAGTTCTTC.